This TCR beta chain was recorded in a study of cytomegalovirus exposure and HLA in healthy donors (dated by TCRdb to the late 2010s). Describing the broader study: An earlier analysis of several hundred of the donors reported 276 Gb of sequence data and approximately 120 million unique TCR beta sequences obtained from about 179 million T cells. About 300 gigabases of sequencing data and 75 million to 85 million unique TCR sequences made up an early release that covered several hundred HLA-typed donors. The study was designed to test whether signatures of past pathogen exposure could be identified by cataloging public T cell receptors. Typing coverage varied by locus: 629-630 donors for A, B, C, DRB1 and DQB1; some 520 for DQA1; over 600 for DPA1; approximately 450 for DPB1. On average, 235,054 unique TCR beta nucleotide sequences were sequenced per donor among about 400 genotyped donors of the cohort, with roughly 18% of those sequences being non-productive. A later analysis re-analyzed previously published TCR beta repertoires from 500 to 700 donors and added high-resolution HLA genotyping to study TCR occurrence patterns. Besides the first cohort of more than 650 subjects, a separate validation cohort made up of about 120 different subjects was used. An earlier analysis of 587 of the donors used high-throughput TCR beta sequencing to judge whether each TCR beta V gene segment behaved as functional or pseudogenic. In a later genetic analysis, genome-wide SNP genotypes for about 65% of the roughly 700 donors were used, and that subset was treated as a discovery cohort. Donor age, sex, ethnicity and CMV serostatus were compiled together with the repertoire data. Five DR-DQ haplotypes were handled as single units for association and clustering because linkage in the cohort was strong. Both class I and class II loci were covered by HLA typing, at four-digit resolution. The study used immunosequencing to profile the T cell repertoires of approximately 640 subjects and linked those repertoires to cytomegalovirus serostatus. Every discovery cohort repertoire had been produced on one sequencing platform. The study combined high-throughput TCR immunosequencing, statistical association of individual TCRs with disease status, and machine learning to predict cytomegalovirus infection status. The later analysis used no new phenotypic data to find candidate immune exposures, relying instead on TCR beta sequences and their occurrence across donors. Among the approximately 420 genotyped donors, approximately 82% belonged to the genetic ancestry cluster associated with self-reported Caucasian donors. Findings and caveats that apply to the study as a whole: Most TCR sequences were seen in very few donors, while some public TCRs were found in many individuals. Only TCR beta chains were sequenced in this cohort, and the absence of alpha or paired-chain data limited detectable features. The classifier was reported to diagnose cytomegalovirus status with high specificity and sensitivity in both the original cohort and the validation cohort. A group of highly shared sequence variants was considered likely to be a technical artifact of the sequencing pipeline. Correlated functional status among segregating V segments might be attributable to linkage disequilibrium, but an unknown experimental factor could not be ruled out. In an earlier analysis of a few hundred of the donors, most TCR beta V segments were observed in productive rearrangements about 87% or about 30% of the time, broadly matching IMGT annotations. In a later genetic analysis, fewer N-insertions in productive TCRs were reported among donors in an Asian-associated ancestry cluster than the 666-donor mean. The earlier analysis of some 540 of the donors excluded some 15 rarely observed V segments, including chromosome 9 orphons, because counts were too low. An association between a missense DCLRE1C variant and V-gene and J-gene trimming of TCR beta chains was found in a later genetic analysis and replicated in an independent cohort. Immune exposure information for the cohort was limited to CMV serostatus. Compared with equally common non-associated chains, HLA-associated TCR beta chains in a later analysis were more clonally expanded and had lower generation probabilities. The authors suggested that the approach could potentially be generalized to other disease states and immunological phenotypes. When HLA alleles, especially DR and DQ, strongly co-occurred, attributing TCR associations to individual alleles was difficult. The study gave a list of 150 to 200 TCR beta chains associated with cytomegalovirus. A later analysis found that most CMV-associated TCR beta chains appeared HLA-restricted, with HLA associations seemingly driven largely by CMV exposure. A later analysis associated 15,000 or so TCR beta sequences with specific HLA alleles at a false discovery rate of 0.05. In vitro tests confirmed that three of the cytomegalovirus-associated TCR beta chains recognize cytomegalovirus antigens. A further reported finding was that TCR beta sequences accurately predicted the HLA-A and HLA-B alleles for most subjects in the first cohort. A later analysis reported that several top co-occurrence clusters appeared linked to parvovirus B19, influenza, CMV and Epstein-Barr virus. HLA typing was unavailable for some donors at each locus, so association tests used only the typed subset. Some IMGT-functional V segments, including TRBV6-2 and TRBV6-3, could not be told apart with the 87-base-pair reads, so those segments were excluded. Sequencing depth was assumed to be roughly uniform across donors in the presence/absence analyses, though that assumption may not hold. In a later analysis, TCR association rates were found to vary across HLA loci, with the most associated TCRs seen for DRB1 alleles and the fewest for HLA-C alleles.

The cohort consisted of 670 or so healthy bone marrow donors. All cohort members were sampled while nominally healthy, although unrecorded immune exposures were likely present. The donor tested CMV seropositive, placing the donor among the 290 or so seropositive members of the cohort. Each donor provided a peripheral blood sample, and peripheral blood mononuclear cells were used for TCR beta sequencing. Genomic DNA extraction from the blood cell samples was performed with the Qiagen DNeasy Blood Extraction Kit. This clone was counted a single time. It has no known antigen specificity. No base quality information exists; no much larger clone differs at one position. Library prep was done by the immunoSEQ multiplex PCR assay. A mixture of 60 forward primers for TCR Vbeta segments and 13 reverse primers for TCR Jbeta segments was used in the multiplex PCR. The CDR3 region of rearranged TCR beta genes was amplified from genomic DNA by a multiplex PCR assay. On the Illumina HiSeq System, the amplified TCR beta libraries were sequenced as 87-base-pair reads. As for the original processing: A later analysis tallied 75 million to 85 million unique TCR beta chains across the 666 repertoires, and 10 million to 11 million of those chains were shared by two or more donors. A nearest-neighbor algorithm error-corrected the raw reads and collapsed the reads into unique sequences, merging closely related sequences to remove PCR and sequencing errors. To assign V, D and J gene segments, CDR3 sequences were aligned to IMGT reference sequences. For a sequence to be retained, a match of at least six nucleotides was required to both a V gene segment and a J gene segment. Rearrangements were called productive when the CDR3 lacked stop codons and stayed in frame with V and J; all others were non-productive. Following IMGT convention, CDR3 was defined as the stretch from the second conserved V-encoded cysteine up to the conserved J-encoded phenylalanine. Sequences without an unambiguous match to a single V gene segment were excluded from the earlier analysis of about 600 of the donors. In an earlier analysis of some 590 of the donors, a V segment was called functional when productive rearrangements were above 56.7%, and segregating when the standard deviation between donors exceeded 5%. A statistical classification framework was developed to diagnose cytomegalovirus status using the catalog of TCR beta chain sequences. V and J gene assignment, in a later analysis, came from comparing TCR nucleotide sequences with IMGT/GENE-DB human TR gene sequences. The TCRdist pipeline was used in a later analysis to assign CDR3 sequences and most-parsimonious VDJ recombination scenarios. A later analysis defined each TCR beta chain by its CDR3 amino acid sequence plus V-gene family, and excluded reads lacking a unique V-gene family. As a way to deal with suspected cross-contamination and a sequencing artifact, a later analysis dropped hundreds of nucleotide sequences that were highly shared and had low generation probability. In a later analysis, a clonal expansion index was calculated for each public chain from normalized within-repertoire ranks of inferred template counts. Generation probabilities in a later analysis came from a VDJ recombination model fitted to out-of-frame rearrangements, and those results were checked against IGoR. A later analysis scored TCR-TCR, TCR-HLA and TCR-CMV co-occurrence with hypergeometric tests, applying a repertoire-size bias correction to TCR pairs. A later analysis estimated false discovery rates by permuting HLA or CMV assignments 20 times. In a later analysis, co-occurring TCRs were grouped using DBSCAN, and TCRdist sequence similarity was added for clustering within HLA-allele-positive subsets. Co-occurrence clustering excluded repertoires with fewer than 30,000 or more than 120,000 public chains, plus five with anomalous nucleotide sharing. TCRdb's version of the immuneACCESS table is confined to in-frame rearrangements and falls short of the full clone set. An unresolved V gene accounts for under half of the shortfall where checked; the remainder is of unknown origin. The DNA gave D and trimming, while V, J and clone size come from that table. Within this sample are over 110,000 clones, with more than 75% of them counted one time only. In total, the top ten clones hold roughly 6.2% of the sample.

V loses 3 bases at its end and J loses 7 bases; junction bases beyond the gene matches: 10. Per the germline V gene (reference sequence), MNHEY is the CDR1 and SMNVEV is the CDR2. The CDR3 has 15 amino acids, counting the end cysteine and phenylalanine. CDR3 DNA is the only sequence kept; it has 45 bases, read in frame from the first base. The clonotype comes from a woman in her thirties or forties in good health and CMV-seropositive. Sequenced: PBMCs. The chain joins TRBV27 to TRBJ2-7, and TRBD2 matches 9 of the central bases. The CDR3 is CASSFSGSGVWEQYF. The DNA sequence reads TGTGCCAGCAGTTTTAGCGGGAGCGGGGTTTGGGAGCAGTACTTC.